The TCR beta chain described here comes from a study of beta chain features in type 1 diabetes. The V end lost 0 bases, the J end lost 3 bases, and 15 bases lay between the germline ends. Germline V CDR1 and CDR2: SGHTA, FQGNSA. This CDR3 is built from 16 residues. This clone was counted between two and nine times. Expressed TCRB transcripts were sequenced because the isolated RNA had all been reverse transcribed beforehand. Measured with immunoSEQ multiplex PCR; TCRdb has only the in-frame clones, and not every one. The sample has some 900,000 clones; about a sixth are singletons. Sequencing was done on a sample of naive CD4+ T cells from blood. This chain joins TRBV7-2 and TRBJ2-7; D tentatively fits TRBD1 or TRBD2 (5 bases each). The clonotype comes from a woman aged 18-29 years in good health. The CDR3 protein is CASSLASSGTFYEQYF. The CDR3 DNA reads as TGTGCCAGCAGCTTAGCCTCCTCCGGGACCTTCTACGAGCAGTACTTC.